The 17 T cell receptor beta chains presented below share a single source sample, sequenced in a study of cytomegalovirus exposure and HLA in healthy donors. Primers for the PCR totalled 60 Vbeta and 13 Jbeta. Some clones are missing from TCRdb's copy, which holds only in-frame ones; the method was immunoSEQ multiplex PCR. The sample carries around 150,000 clones, more than 75% recorded once. Sequencing input: PBMCs. All receptors derive from a woman in her forties or fifties in good health and CMV-seropositive.

The chain recombines TRBV29-1 with TRBJ2-1, with no clear D. The CDR3 runs to 12 residues. CDR1 and CDR2 from the germline V gene are SQVTM and ANQGSEA. Deletions cut 4 bases from V and 3 bases from J, with 7 bases between. CDR3 DNA: TGCAGCGTTGCACCAGACTACAATGAGCAGTTCTTC. Encoded protein: CSVAPDYNEQFF.

The chain uses TRBV10-3 and TRBJ2-5, with D possibly being TRBD1 (7 bases). CDR1 is ENHRY, CDR2 SYGVKD, per germline. This CDR3 is built from 16 residues. The ends were cut back, 7 bases at V and 2 bases at J, with 20 bases in the middle. The CDR3 sequence is CAINRGPGLQQETQYF. The CDR3 nucleotides read TGTGCCATCAACAGGGGACCGGGACTGCAGCAAGAGACCCAGTACTTC.

The chain joins TRBV5-1 to TRBJ2-7, with 9 nucleotides matching TRBD1. Trimming cost V 2 bases and J 3 bases; bases outside gene matches: 6. CDR1 is SGHRS and CDR2 is YFSETQ in the germline V gene. This CDR3 has 15 residues. The CDR3 sequence: CASSLQGASYYEQYF. The CDR3, as DNA: TGCGCCAGCAGCTTACAGGGGGCGTCATACTACGAGCAGTACTTC.

The sample holds one count of this clone. The rearrangement joins TRBV29-1 to TRBJ1-2; D is unresolved. Looked up from germline, CDR1 is SQVTM and CDR2 is ANQGSEA. The CDR3 has 11 amino acids. V was pared by 4 bases and J by 6 bases, with 9 bases between. The CDR3: CSVGEADGYTF. The CDR3, as DNA: TGCAGCGTTGGGGAGGCGGATGGCTACACCTTC.

This clone was detected once. The V call is TRBV5-1, the J call TRBJ2-7, with 7 bases matching TRBD2. The V and J ends lost 3 bases and 1 base, in that order; junction bases with no gene match: 7. This CDR3 region has 15 residues. The germline V gene has CDR1 SGHRS and CDR2 YFSETQ. Here the CDR3 DNA reads TGCGCCAGCAGCTGGGGAGGGCAGGGTTCCTACGAGCAGTACTTC. It yields the protein CASSWGGQGSYEQYF.

The chain is built from TRBV5-1 and TRBJ2-5; 9 bases are a match to TRBD1. Germline V gene data show CDR1 as SGHRS and CDR2 as YFSETQ. This CDR3 has 14 amino acids. After removal of 4 bases from V and 4 bases from J, the junction contained 5 bases not matched to a gene. DNA for the CDR3: TGCGCCAGCAGCAAGGGACAGGGTGTAGAGACCCAGTACTTC. Its protein product is CASSKGQGVETQYF.

This clone was observed once. The chain employs TRBV5-4 and TRBJ2-1; 9 nucleotides agree with TRBD2. Germline-derived CDR1 and CDR2 are SGHNT and YYREEE (reference sequence). Germline trimming cut 3 bases from V and 2 bases from J; bases unmatched to any gene: 3. The CDR3 is made up of 15 amino acids. CDR3 bases: TGTGCCAGCAGCTCGACTAGCGGACCCTACAATGAGCAGTTCTTC. It codes for CASSSTSGPYNEQFF.

The rearrangement uses TRBV5-5 and TRBJ1-5, with TRBD1 matching over 7 bases. This CDR3 contains 16 residues. Germline loops: CDR1 SGHKS, CDR2 YYEKEE (reference sequence). The trim removed 2 bases at V and 1 base at J, leaving 6 bases unmatched. CDR3 protein: CASSFTGVGSNQPQHF. DNA of the CDR3: TGTGCCAGCAGCTTTACAGGGGTAGGGAGCAATCAGCCCCAGCATTTT.

The V call is TRBV29-1, the J call TRBJ2-1, with D possibly TRBD2 on 6 matching bases. Trimming took 4 bases from V and 0 from J, leaving 13 bases between them. The germline gives CDR1 SQVTM, CDR2 ANQGSEA. The CDR3 totals 15 residues. CDR3 sequence: CSVVASVSSYNEQFF. CDR3 in DNA: TGCAGCGTTGTGGCTAGCGTAAGCTCCTACAATGAGCAGTTCTTC.

The CDR3 coding sequence is TGTGCCAGCAGCTTAGGCCAGGGCGCTAACTATGGCTACACCTTC. Its translation: CASSLGQGANYGYTF. This sequence joins TRBV7-9 and TRBJ1-2; perhaps TRBD1 as D (5 bases). V gave up 1 base and J gave up 0 bases, with 9 bases separating them. Germline-derived CDR1 and CDR2 are SEHNR and FQNEAQ (reference sequence). The CDR3 runs 15 residues.

The genes are TRBV6-1 and TRBJ2-3, with 7 positions matching TRBD1. The CDR3 spans 14 residues. Trimming cost V 4 bases and J 7 bases; bases outside gene matches: 8. Per the germline V gene, CDR1 is MNHNS and CDR2 is SASEGT. This CDR3 is CASSVQGPSNTQYF. CDR3 coding DNA: TGTGCCAGCAGTGTACAGGGGCCGTCAAATACGCAGTATTTT.

V usage is TRBV7-2 and J usage is TRBJ2-2, with a tentative D call TRBD2 (5 bases). The CDR3 runs 15 residues. V was shortened by 1 base and J by 4 bases, with 10 bases between the two germline ends. CDR1 is SGHTA, CDR2 FQGNSA, per germline. CDR3 in amino acids: CASSLVATLTGELFF. In nucleotides, the CDR3 is TGTGCCAGCAGCTTAGTAGCGACCCTCACCGGGGAGCTGTTTTTT.

The chain joins TRBV28 to TRBJ2-7, with 7 positions matching TRBD1. With 10 bases clipped from V and 2 bases from J, the junction kept 5 bases outside the gene matches. There are 12 residues in the CDR3. CDR1 and CDR2 (germline): MDHEN, SYDVKM. The chain's CDR3 is CATRDSPYEQYF. CDR3 sequence (DNA): TGTGCCACCCGGGACAGCCCCTACGAGCAGTACTTC.

The chain couples TRBV12-5 to TRBJ1-6; D remains ambiguous. From germline, CDR1 is LGHNT and CDR2 FRNRAP. The CDR3 consists of 13 residues. Between the trimmed V and J ends, which lost 1 base and 9 bases, there was a span of 7 bases. The CDR3, as DNA: TGTGCTAGTGGTTTGGAGGCGGGTTCACCCCTCCACTTT. It codes for CASGLEAGSPLHF.

This clone was found a few times. V gene TRBV2 combines with J gene TRBJ1-2; D gene uncertain. The V and J ends lost 4 bases and 8 bases respectively, with 17 bases between them. The V gene's germline CDR1 is SNHLY and CDR2 FYNNEI. This CDR3 is 14 amino acids long. The CDR3 DNA is TGTGCCAGCAGTGGGGCAGTCGGGATCCTGGGCTACACCTTC. Residues: CASSGAVGILGYTF.

This chain uses TRBV30 with TRBJ2-3; TRBD1 matches at 7 bases. Germline assignment: CDR1 GTSNPN and CDR2 SVGIG (reference sequence). The CDR3 has 12 residues. The V and J ends lost 5 bases and 5 bases, in that order; junction bases with no gene match: 4. As DNA, the CDR3 is TGTGCCTGGGCGACAGGGTTAGATACGCAGTATTTT. This encodes CAWATGLDTQYF.

The V gene is TRBV7-8, the J gene TRBJ2-1, with 11 bases fitting TRBD2. V trimming: 2 bases; J trimming: 5 bases; junction bases outside the gene matches: 11. Per the germline V gene, CDR1 is SGHVS and CDR2 is FQNEAQ. The CDR3 is 18 amino acids. The chain's CDR3 is CASSLSTSGGLTDNEQFF. CDR3 nucleotides: TGTGCCAGCAGCTTAAGTACTAGCGGGGGACTAACTGACAATGAGCAGTTCTTC.